The 9 T cell receptor beta chains presented below share a single source sample, sequenced in a study of early T cells in non-severe SARS-CoV-2 infection. TCRdb recomputed calls from the 5' RACE reads with MiXCR, one row per CDR3 protein. Of about 16,000 distinct CDR3 sequences listed, approximately 5.4% are singletons. The sample was whole blood. The receptors stem from an adult who was a healthcare worker with PCR-confirmed SARS-CoV-2 infection or an uninfected control (not recorded which).

In this sample, this clonotype is medium-sized. The chain recombines TRBV28 with TRBJ2-3; 10 positions agree with TRBD1. The CDR3 totals 16 residues. Germline V lookup: CDR1 MDHEN, CDR2 SYDVKM. Unmatched junction bases numbered 12, after V lost 8 bases and J lost 4 bases. The CDR3 sequence: CASRFLPGQGSDTQYF. In DNA form, the CDR3 reads TGTGCCAGCCGGTTCCTCCCGGGACAGGGGTCAGATACGCAGTATTTT.

This clonotype was found many times. The chain uses TRBV7-9 and TRBJ2-3, with D perhaps matching TRBD1 (6 bases). The CDR3 spans 16 residues. The V gene lost 4 bases and the J gene lost 2 bases, with 16 bases spanning the gap. Germline-derived CDR1 and CDR2 are SEHNR and FQNEAQ (reference sequence). CDR3 sequence (DNA): TGTGCCAGCAGCTCAAAGACAGGCCTCAACACAGATACGCAGTATTTT. Amino acid sequence: CASSSKTGLNTDTQYF.

This clonotype came up many times. CDR3 protein: CAWSPPGRAGEKLFF. CDR3 in DNA: TGTGCCTGGAGCCCCCCCGGGCGGGCAGGAGAAAAACTGTTTTTT. The chain recombines TRBV30 with TRBJ1-4; D unclear. The V gene's germline CDR1 is GTSNPN and CDR2 SVGIG (reference sequence). The V gene lost 3 bases and the J gene lost 8 bases, with 19 bases spanning the gap. The CDR3 sequence is 15 residues long.

This clonotype is deemed medium-sized. The chain carries TRBV20-1 and TRBJ2-1; 12 bases are shared with TRBD2. Germline V CDR1 and CDR2: DFQATT, SNEGSKA (reference sequence). The V and J ends lost 6 bases and 3 bases, in that order; junction bases with no gene match: 3. This CDR3 has 14 amino acids. In DNA, the CDR3 is TGCAGTGCCTCTAGCGGGAGGGTCTACAATGAGCAGTTCTTC. It specifies CSASSGRVYNEQFF.

The chain carries TRBV15 and TRBJ2-7; unclear D gene. Germline V CDR1 and CDR2: LNHNV, YYDKDF (reference sequence). The CDR3 runs 14 residues. Trimming took 0 bases from V and 6 from J, leaving 12 bases between them. The CDR3 DNA reads TGTGCCACCAGCAGAGATCGCACGTGGGCCGAGCAGTACTTC. Residues: CATSRDRTWAEQYF. The whole variable domain, filled in from reference TRBV15 and TRBJ2-7, reads DAMVIQNPRYQVTQFGKPVTLSCSQTLNHNVMYWYQQKSSQAPKLLFHYYDKDFNNEADTPDNFQSRRPNTSFCFLDIRSPGLGDTAMYLCATSRDRTWAEQYFGPGTRLTVT.

Judged by abundance, this clonotype is medium-sized. The chain employs TRBV12-3 or TRBV12-4 and TRBJ2-1; 7 nucleotides match TRBD2. The V and J ends lost 6 bases and 7 bases, in that order; junction bases with no gene match: 12. The CDR3 contains 15 residues. As DNA, the CDR3 is TGTGCCAGCAGCCCACCCGGAATAGCGGGTAATGAGCAGTTCTTC. It codes for CASSPPGIAGNEQFF.

In its sample, this clonotype was seen many times. V usage is TRBV29-1 and J usage is TRBJ2-2, with 8 bases identical to TRBD2. This CDR3 has 13 amino acids. Unmatched junction bases numbered 2, after V lost 7 bases and J lost 1 base. Germline V lookup: CDR1 SQVTM, CDR2 ANQGSEA. The CDR3 DNA follows: TGCAGCGGTACTAGCGGGAACACCGGGGAGCTGTTTTTT. Its translation: CSGTSGNTGELFF.

There are many counts of this clonotype. The V and J genes are TRBV30 and TRBJ2-7; D gene uncertain. V lost 1 base and J lost 3, with 7 bases in between. CDR1 is GTSNPN, CDR2 SVGIG, per germline (reference sequence). The CDR3 has 12 residues. CDR3 nucleotide sequence: TGTGCCTGGAGTGGCCAGAGCTACGAGCAGTACTTC. Translated, it gives CAWSGQSYEQYF.

This clonotype was found many times. The genes are TRBV28 and TRBJ2-7; 8 bases align to TRBD1. The germline CDR1 and CDR2 sequences are MDHEN and SYDVKM. V lost 2 bases to trimming and J lost 4 bases; unmatched junction nucleotides: 10. This CDR3 spans 16 amino acids. CDR3 DNA: TGTGCCAGCAGTTTACTCGGACAGGGATATCGATACGAGCAGTACTTC. Its protein is CASSLLGQGYRYEQYF.